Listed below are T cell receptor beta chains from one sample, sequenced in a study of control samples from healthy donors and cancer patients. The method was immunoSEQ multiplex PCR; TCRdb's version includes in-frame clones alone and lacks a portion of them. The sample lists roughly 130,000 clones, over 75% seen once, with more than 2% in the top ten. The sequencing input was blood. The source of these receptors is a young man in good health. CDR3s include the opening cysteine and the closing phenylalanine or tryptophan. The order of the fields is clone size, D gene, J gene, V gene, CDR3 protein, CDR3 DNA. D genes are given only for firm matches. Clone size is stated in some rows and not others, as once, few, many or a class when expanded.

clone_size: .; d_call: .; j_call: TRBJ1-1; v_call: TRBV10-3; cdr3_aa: CAIRAGETEAFF; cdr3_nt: TGTGCCATCCGGGCAGGGGAGACTGAAGCTTTCTTT
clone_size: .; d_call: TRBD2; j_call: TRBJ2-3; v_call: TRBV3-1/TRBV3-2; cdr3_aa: CASSPGLAGIGADTQYF; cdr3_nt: TGTGCCAGCAGCCCGGGACTAGCGGGAATAGGTGCAGATACGCAGTATTTT
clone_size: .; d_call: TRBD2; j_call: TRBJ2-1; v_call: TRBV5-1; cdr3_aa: CASSLAGLAGYNEQFF; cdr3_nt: TGCGCCAGCAGCTTGGCAGGACTAGCGGGATACAATGAGCAGTTCTTC
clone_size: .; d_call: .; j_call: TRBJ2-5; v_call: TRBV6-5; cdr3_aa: CASSYVAHQETQYF; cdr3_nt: TGTGCCAGCAGTTACGTGGCACACCAAGAGACCCAGTACTTC
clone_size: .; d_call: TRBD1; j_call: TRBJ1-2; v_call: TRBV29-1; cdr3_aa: CSVVGLTGWDGYTF; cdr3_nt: TGCAGCGTTGTAGGTTTGACAGGGTGGGATGGCTACACCTTC
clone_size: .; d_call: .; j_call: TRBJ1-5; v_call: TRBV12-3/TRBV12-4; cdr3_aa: CASSSNQPQHF; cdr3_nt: TGTGCCAGCAGTTCGAATCAGCCCCAGCATTTT
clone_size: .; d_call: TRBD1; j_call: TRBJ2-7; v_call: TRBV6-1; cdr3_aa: CASSDGTDYEQYF; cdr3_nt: TGTGCCAGCAGTGATGGGACAGACTACGAGCAGTACTTC
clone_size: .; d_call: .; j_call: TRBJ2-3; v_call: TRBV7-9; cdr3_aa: CASSLGGRRTTEDTQYF; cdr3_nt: TGTGCCAGCAGCTTAGGTGGACGGCGCACAACTGAGGATACGCAGTATTTT
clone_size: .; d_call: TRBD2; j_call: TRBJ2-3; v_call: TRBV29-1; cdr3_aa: CSGISGVRDTQYF; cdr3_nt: TGCAGCGGAATAAGCGGGGTTAGAGATACGCAGTATTTT
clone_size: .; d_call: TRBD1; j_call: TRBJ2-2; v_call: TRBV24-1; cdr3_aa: CATSDPTGGDTGELFF; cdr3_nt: TGTGCCACCAGTGACCCGACAGGGGGCGACACCGGGGAGCTGTTTTTT
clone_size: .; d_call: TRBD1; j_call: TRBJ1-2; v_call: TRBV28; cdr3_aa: CASSLWRTGQSYTF; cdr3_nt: TGTGCCAGCAGTTTATGGAGGACAGGGCAAAGCTACACCTTC
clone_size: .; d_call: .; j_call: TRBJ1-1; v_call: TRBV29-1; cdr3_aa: CSAGSGSTEAFF; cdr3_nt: TGCAGCGCCGGCAGTGGTAGCACTGAAGCTTTCTTT
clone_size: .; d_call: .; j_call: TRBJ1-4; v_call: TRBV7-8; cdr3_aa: CASSEVERNNEKLFF; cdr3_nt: TGTGCCAGCAGCGAAGTCGAGAGAAATAATGAAAAACTGTTTTTT
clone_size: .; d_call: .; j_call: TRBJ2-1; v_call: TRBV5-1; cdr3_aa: CASSLAVIGGYNEQFF; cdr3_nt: TGCGCCAGCAGCTTGGCGGTTATCGGGGGATACAATGAGCAGTTCTTC
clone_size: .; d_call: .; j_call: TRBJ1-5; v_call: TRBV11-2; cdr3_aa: CASSAGFSNQPQHF; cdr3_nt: TGTGCCAGCAGCGCCGGGTTTAGCAATCAGCCCCAGCATTTT
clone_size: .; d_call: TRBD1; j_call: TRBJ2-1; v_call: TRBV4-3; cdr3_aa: CASGDRGYNEQFF; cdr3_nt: TGCGCCAGCGGGGACAGGGGTTACAATGAGCAGTTCTTC
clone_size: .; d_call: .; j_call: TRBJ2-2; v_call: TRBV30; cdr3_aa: CAWSVRGYYTGELFF; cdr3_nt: TGTGCCTGGAGTGTACGTGGATATTACACCGGGGAGCTGTTTTTT
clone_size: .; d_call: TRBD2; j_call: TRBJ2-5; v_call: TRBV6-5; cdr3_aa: CASSYPSGQAGETQYF; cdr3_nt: TGTGCCAGCAGTTACCCTAGCGGACAAGCCGGGGAGACCCAGTACTTC
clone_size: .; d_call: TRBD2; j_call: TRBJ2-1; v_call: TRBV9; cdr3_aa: CASTSGGAFNEQFF; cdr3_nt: TGTGCCAGCACTAGCGGGGGGGCCTTTAATGAGCAGTTCTTC
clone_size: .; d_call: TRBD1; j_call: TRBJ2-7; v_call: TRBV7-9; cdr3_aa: CASSTHDRAPYEQYF; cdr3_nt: TGTGCCAGCAGCACCCACGACAGGGCCCCCTACGAGCAGTACTTC
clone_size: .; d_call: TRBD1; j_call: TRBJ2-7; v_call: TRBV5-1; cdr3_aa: CASSFVGTGNYEQYF; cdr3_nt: TGCGCCAGCAGCTTCGTTGGGACAGGGAACTACGAGCAGTACTTC
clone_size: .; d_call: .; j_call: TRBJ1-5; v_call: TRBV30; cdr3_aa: CAWSVTGGGQPQHF; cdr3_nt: TGTGCCTGGAGTGTAACGGGAGGGGGGCAGCCCCAGCATTTT
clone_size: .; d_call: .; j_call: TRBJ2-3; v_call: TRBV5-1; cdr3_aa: CASSLVTPSSTDTQYF; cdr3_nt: TGCGCCAGCAGCTTGGTTACCCCTTCTAGCACAGATACGCAGTATTTT
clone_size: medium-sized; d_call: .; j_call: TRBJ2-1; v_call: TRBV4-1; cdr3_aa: CASSHPVGGGSSYNEQFF; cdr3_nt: TGCGCCAGCAGCCATCCCGTGGGGGGAGGCAGCTCCTACAATGAGCAGTTCTTC
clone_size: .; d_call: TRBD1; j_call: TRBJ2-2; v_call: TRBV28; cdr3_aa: CASGPPGTGNTGELFF; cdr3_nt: TGTGCCAGCGGACCCCCCGGGACAGGGAACACCGGGGAGCTGTTTTTT
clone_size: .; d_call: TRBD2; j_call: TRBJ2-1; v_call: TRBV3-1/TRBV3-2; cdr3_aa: CASSGWGGDNEQFF; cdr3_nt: TGTGCCAGCAGCGGGTGGGGGGGAGACAATGAGCAGTTCTTC
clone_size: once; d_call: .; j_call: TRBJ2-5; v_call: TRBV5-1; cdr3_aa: CASSSGLPGGETQYF; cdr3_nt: TGCGCCAGCAGCTCGGGACTCCCAGGAGGGGAGACCCAGTACTTC
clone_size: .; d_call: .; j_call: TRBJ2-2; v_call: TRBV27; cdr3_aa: CASSPFGGAYGELFF; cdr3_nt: TGTGCCAGCAGCCCCTTCGGGGGCGCTTATGGGGAGCTGTTTTTT
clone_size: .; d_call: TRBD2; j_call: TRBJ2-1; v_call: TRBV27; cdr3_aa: CASSLTSGRPNEQFF; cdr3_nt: TGTGCCAGCAGTTTAACTAGCGGGAGGCCGAATGAGCAGTTCTTC
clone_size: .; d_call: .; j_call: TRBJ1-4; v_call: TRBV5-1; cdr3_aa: CASSSMGGANEKLFF; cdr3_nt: TGCGCCAGCAGCTCGATGGGGGGAGCTAATGAAAAACTGTTTTTT
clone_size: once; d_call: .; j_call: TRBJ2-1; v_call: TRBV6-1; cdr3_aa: CASSEAPTGLSEQFF; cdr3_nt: TGTGCCAGCAGTGAAGCCCCCACAGGATTAAGTGAGCAGTTCTTC
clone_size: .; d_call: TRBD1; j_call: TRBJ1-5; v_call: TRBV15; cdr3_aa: CATSRDQVGTGMNQPQHF; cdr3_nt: TGTGCCACCAGCAGAGATCAGGTCGGGACAGGGATGAATCAGCCCCAGCATTTT
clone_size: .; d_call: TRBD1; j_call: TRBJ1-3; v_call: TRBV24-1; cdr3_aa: CATSDSRQGSSSGNTIYF; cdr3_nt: TGTGCCACCAGTGATTCTAGACAGGGATCAAGCTCTGGAAACACCATATATTTT